Listed here are 14 T cell receptor beta chains from one sample, sequenced in a study of cytomegalovirus exposure and HLA in healthy donors. Both 60 Vbeta primers and 13 Jbeta primers went into the PCR. Produced via immunoSEQ multiplex PCR; TCRdb's table is partial and in-frame only. The sample holds roughly 90,000 clones, about three quarters seen once. Sequenced: PBMCs. These receptors came from a middle-aged woman in good health and CMV-seropositive.

The chain has TRBV28 and TRBJ2-7, with TRBD1 as a possible D gene (6 bases). The CDR3 is made up of 14 amino acids. The V gene lost 8 bases and the J gene lost 3 bases, with 17 bases spanning the gap. Germline CDR1 MDHEN, CDR2 SYDVKM. The CDR3 region has the DNA TGTGCCAGCGTCGGGGACACCAACTACTACGAGCAGTACTTC. Residues: CASVGDTNYYEQYF.

This chain joins TRBV7-9 and TRBJ1-1; D remains unclear. This CDR3 has 13 amino acids. Trimming took off 1 base at V and 8 bases at J, with 11 bases between the two ends. Per germline, CDR1 SEHNR and CDR2 FQNEAQ (reference sequence). CDR3: CASSLVYGREAFF. CDR3 in DNA: TGTGCCAGCAGCTTAGTATATGGGAGGGAAGCTTTCTTT.

The chain recombines TRBV2 with TRBJ2-2; D is ambiguous. This CDR3 has 14 residues. The V and J ends lost 9 bases and 4 bases respectively, with 15 bases between them. Germline V gene lookup returns CDR1 SNHLY and CDR2 FYNNEI. The CDR3 region is CASYPGVGTGELFF. Here the CDR3 DNA reads TGTGCCAGTTATCCGGGTGTAGGCACCGGGGAGCTGTTTTTT.

The chain carries TRBV5-6 and TRBJ2-1, with 7 bases aligning to TRBD2. Germline CDR1 SGHDT, CDR2 YYEEEE. The CDR3 covers 15 residues. The junction had 5 bases not matched to a gene; V was cut back by 5 bases and J by 0 bases. The CDR3 here is CASRYRGSSYNEQFF. The CDR3 DNA reads TGTGCCAGCAGGTATCGCGGGAGCTCCTACAATGAGCAGTTCTTC.

V and J are TRBV7-2 and TRBJ2-1; D gene uncertain. The CDR3 consists of 16 residues. Germline V gives CDR1 SGHTA, CDR2 FQGNSA. The V end was cut by 4 bases, the J end by 6 bases, with 19 bases between. The CDR3 sequence: CASSYYPLPNVNEQFF. CDR3 nucleotide sequence: TGTGCCAGCAGCTACTACCCACTCCCAAACGTCAATGAGCAGTTCTTC. The whole variable domain, remainder taken from reference TRBV7-2 and TRBJ2-1, is GAGVSQSPSNKVTEKGKDVELRCDPISGHTALYWYRQSLGQGLEFLIYFQGNSAPDKSGLPSDRFSAERTGGSVSTLTIQRTQQEDSAVYLCASSYYPLPNVNEQFFGPGTRLTVL.

This chain connects TRBV2 to TRBJ2-6, with TRBD2 matching over 12 bases. Trimming took 5 bases from V and 0 from J; bases not matched to a gene: 11. The CDR3 is 20 residues long. Per the germline V gene, CDR1 is SNHLY and CDR2 is FYNNEI. The CDR3 reads CASSRGLAGLPDSGANVLTF. The CDR3 nucleotides are TGTGCCAGCAGTAGAGGACTAGCGGGACTACCCGACTCTGGGGCCAACGTCCTGACTTTC.

The J gene is TRBJ2-2, the V gene TRBV19; 8 nucleotides line up with TRBD2. Trimming at V came to 7 bases and at J to 6 bases, leaving 10 bases not matched to a gene. This CDR3 is 15 amino acids long. Per the germline V gene, CDR1 is LNHDA and CDR2 is SQIVND (reference sequence). In nucleotides, the CDR3 is TGTGCCAGTAAAATGTCCGGGACTAGACCCGGGGAGCTGTTTTTT. This encodes CASKMSGTRPGELFF.

Details on this clone: Other DNA sequences of this sample code for an identical CDR3. The genes are TRBV6-6 and TRBJ1-2; perhaps TRBD1 as D (5 bases). V was shortened by 6 bases and J by 3 bases, with 14 bases between the two germline ends. The germline V gene encodes CDR1 MNHNY and CDR2 SVGAGI (reference sequence). The CDR3 is 14 amino acids. The CDR3 DNA is TGTGCCAGCAGACGGGGGAGTGGTGACTATGGCTACACCTTC. Its translation is CASRRGSGDYGYTF.

The J gene is TRBJ2-3, the V gene TRBV7-8, with 9 bases aligning to TRBD2. Germline-derived CDR1 and CDR2 are SGHVS and FQNEAQ. Unmatched junction bases numbered 9, after V lost 1 base and J lost 4 bases. The CDR3 contains 17 residues. The CDR3 sequence: CASSLVGLAGVSDTQYF. CDR3 in DNA: TGTGCCAGCAGCTTAGTAGGTTTAGCGGGAGTTTCAGATACGCAGTATTTT.

J is TRBJ2-7 and V is TRBV4-2; 8 nucleotides agree with TRBD1. The germline gives CDR1 LGHNA, CDR2 YNFKEQ. The CDR3 length is 13 residues. Germline trimming cut 6 bases from V and 7 bases from J; bases unmatched to any gene: 8. The CDR3: CASSGQGSEEQYF. CDR3 sequence (DNA): TGTGCCAGCAGTGGACAGGGTTCGGAGGAGCAGTACTTC.

The rearrangement uses TRBV29-1 and TRBJ2-5; tentative D call: TRBD1 (5 bases). V gave up 6 bases and J gave up 2 bases, with 10 bases separating them. Germline lookup yields CDR1 SQVTM and CDR2 ANQGSEA. The CDR3 length is 12 residues. CDR3 in DNA: TGCAGCGTCGGACACCTTCAAGAGACCCAGTACTTC. Translated, it gives CSVGHLQETQYF.

This chain uses TRBV5-1 with TRBJ2-2; D is possibly TRBD1 (5 bases). This CDR3 region has 18 residues. V was clipped by 0 bases and J by 0 bases, with 15 bases between them. The germline V gene encodes CDR1 SGHRS and CDR2 YFSETQ. The DNA of the CDR3 is TGCGCCAGCAGCTTGGGACAGCGTCTCGGGTCGAACACCGGGGAGCTGTTTTTT. Its protein is CASSLGQRLGSNTGELFF.

The gene calls are TRBV5-8 and TRBJ2-1, with 10 positions matching TRBD2. Germline V gives CDR1 SGHTS, CDR2 YDEGEE. The ends lost 4 bases at V and 3 bases at J; junction bases unmatched: 10. This CDR3 is built from 17 residues. The DNA for the CDR3 is TGTGCCAGCAGCCCCGGAGAGGGACTAGCGAGCTACAATGAGCAGTTCTTC. The encoded protein is CASSPGEGLASYNEQFF.

This chain joins TRBV9 and TRBJ1-2; D is ambiguous. CDR3 length: 15 amino acids. The ends were cut back, 0 bases at V and 4 bases at J, with 13 bases in the middle. Germline V CDR1 and CDR2: SGDLS, YYNGEE. The DNA of the CDR3 is TGTGCCAGCAGCGTAGCCGGGGTCGACCTCTATGGCTACACCTTC. The encoded protein is CASSVAGVDLYGYTF.